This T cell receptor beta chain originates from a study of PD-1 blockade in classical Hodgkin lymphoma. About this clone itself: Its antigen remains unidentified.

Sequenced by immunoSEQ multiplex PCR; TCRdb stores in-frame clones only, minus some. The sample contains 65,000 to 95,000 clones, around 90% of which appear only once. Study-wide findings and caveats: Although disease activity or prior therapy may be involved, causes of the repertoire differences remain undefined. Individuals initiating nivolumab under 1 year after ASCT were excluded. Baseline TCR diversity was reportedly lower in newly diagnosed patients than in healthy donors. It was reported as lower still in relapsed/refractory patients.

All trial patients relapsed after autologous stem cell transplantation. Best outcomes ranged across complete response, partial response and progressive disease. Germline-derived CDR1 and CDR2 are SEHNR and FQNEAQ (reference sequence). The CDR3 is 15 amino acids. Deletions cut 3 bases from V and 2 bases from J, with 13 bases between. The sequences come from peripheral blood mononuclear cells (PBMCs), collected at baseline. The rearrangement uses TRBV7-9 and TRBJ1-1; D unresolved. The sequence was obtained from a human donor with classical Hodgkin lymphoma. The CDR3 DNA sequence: TGTGCCAGCAGCTTGAAAGGGCGAGGAAACACTGAAGCTTTCTTT. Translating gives CASSLKGRGNTEAFF.